This T cell receptor (beta chain) was sequenced for a study of persistence of HIV-infected CD4 T cells. Overall study context: Isolated cells were CMV- and HIV-1 Gag-responding CD4+ T cells.

About this clone: The antigen remains unidentified.

This CDR3 has 16 residues. The germline CDR1 and CDR2 sequences are MNHNS and SASEGT. V gave up 2 bases and J gave up 6 bases; unmatched junction bases: 5. Overall study results and limits: Antigen-responding cells were enriched for degenerate expanded CDR3beta sequences. TCR oligoclonality correlated with proviral oligoclonality in the same sorted populations.

Cells were stimulated with CMV-infected fibroblast lysates at approximately 10 ug/mL. CD40L/CD69 double-negative CD45RO-high memory CD4+ T cells were collected. Before stimulation, PBMCs underwent CD8+ T cell depletion. Sequencing used immunoSEQ version 4 in survey mode. This table comes from immunoSEQ multiplex PCR, and its TCRdb copy is limited to in-frame clones, with some not included. The repertoire includes 50,000 or so clones, around 72% of them detected once, and less than 3% sits in the top ten. The rearrangement uses TRBV6-1 and TRBJ2-2, with 11 bases that match TRBD1. Here the sequenced sample was CD4+ T cells sorted from PBMCs after roughly 19-hour stimulation, taken from a patient who received antiretroviral therapy. The receptor comes from an adult man with HIV who was CMV-seropositive. The CDR3 region has the DNA TGTGCCAGCAGTGAAACCCCGGGACAGGGGGCCGGGGAGCTGTTTTTT. This gives the protein CASSETPGQGAGELFF.